Each of the 11 T cell receptor beta chains below was sequenced from the same sample in a study of blood T cell repertoires in COVID-19. Assay used: immunoSEQ multiplex PCR; TCRdb lists only in-frame clones, some missing. Here the sample spans fewer than 300,000 clones, about four fifths being singletons. Sequenced sample: peripheral blood. The receptor set was obtained from an elderly man with acute or convalescent COVID-19.

The V gene is TRBV11-3, the J gene TRBJ2-7, with 12 bases that match TRBD1. The CDR3 extends over 17 amino acids. With 5 bases clipped from V and 4 bases from J, the junction kept 12 bases outside the gene matches. The germline V gene encodes CDR1 SGHNT and CDR2 YENEEA. The DNA for the CDR3 is TGTGCCAGCAGCCCGGGACAGGGGGCGACGACGGTGTACGAGCAGTACTTC. It codes for CASSPGQGATTVYEQYF.

V and J are TRBV6-5 and TRBJ1-2; possibly TRBD1 for D (6 bases). From germline, CDR1 is MNHEY and CDR2 SVGAGI. This CDR3 has 11 amino acids. Trimming removed 5 bases at V and 5 bases at J, with 6 bases between. CDR3 sequence: CASSQGYGYTF. The CDR3 nucleotides read TGTGCCAGCAGTCAGGGGTATGGCTACACCTTC.

The genes are TRBV14 and TRBJ2-1; tentative D call: TRBD1 (5 bases). CDR1 and CDR2 from the germline V gene are SGHDN and FVKESK. This CDR3 is 15 amino acids long. V lost 6 bases to trimming and J lost 4 bases, with 16 bases between them. The DNA of the CDR3 is TGTGCCAGCAGTTTGCTAAACGACAGATACAATGAGCAGTTCTTC. It encodes CASSLLNDRYNEQFF.

V and J are TRBV28 and TRBJ2-4, with TRBD1 identical over 9 bases. Germline trimming cut 6 bases from V and 8 bases from J; bases unmatched to any gene: 5. This CDR3 has 13 amino acids. Germline loops: CDR1 MDHEN, CDR2 SYDVKM. In nucleotides, the CDR3 is TGTGCCAGCAGCCCGGGACAGGGTGACATTCAGTACTTC. Encoded protein: CASSPGQGDIQYF.

The genes are TRBV9 and TRBJ1-3; 9 positions match TRBD1. V shed 0 bases and J 0 bases; nucleotides not matched to a gene: 16. The CDR3 is 21 residues long. Germline values: CDR1 SGDLS, CDR2 YYNGEE. The CDR3 region has the DNA TGTGCCAGCAGCGTAGGCCACAGGGGGCAATTCGCGGGAAGCTCTGGAAACACCATATATTTT. Protein product: CASSVGHRGQFAGSSGNTIYF.

The rearrangement links TRBV5-1 to TRBJ2-7; 7 bases are shared with TRBD1. Germline trimming cut 1 base from V and 2 bases from J; bases unmatched to any gene: 12. CDR1 is SGHRS and CDR2 is YFSETQ in the germline V gene. This CDR3 comprises 17 residues. The CDR3 sequence is CASSLRVVGQGAYEQYF. In nucleotides, the CDR3 is TGCGCCAGCAGCTTGCGTGTGGTGGGCCAGGGGGCCTACGAGCAGTACTTC.

The chain joins TRBV27 to TRBJ2-3; the D gene is possibly TRBD1 (6 bases). Trimming pared 5 bases from V and 5 bases from J, leaving 17 bases between. Germline values: CDR1 MNHEY, CDR2 SMNVEV (reference sequence). The CDR3 runs to 15 residues. In DNA, the CDR3 is TGTGCCAGCAGTACAGGGACGCTAATCAGAGATACGCAGTATTTT. Amino acids: CASSTGTLIRDTQYF.

The V gene is TRBV28, the J gene TRBJ2-1; D ambiguous. CDR1 is MDHEN, CDR2 SYDVKM, per germline. The CDR3 sequence is 11 residues long. Trimming cost V 6 bases and J 7 bases, with 7 bases left between them. Here the CDR3 reads CASSPLNEQFF. The CDR3 nucleotides are TGTGCCAGCAGCCCTCTTAATGAGCAGTTCTTC.

The chain joins TRBV19 to TRBJ2-4; possible D gene TRBD1, 5 bases. CDR1 is LNHDA, CDR2 SQIVND, per germline (reference sequence). V shed 5 bases and J shed 0 bases, with 11 bases lying between them. The CDR3 has 15 residues. The CDR3 is CASSSSDIAKNIQYF. Written as DNA, the CDR3 is TGTGCCAGTAGTTCCTCGGACATAGCCAAAAACATTCAGTACTTC.

V and J are TRBV2 and TRBJ2-5; possible D gene TRBD1, 6 bases. The germline CDR1 and CDR2 sequences are SNHLY and FYNNEI. The CDR3 extends over 15 amino acids. V gave up 7 bases and J gave up 2 bases, with 17 bases separating them. CDR3 in amino acids: CASTDENRAQETQYF. The CDR3 bases are TGTGCCAGCACAGACGAGAACAGGGCTCAAGAGACCCAGTACTTC.

The V gene is TRBV6-5, the J gene TRBJ1-6, with 7 bases aligning to TRBD1. The V gene end was trimmed by 6 bases and the J gene end by 10 bases; junction bases not matched to a gene: 12. Germline V gene sequence: CDR1 MNHEY, CDR2 SVGAGI. The CDR3 has 15 residues. The CDR3 sequence is CASSLLGQEGSPLHF. CDR3 nucleotide sequence: TGTGCCAGCAGCCTCCTCGGACAGGAGGGCTCACCCCTCCACTTT.